This T cell receptor (beta chain) came from a study of CD8+ T cells in alopecia areata. Overall study findings and caveats: Whereas mice showed it more clearly, TCR sharing across patients was murkier, possibly because of HLA. Alphabeta T cells residing in normal skin are also sequenced in scalp samples. Researchers report lesional scalp, most notably alopecia totalis/universalis, outstripped normal scalp in clonality.

Per the germline V gene, CDR1 is MDHEN and CDR2 is SYDVKM. The V end was cut by 1 base, the J end by 10 bases, with 11 bases between. The CDR3 is 14 amino acids. The sample holds a few counts of this clone. Its target is unknown. Sorted populations comprised CD4+ and CD8+ T cells obtained from PBMCs. Sequencing templates came from extracted RNA that was reverse transcribed into cDNA. Clones were read by immunoSEQ multiplex PCR, and TCRdb kept only the in-frame ones, dropping some. The table lists approximately 98,000 clones, approximately 59% of them singletons, with 20% to 25% in the top ten. Sample: CD8+ T cells sorted from blood. This clonotype originated in a human donor in good health. The chain employs TRBV28 and TRBJ1-6, with D perhaps matching TRBD1 (6 bases). The CDR3 DNA follows: TGTGCCAGCAGTTTATTCAGGGGTGGCTCACCCCTCCACTTT. Protein: CASSLFRGGSPLHF. Filled out from reference TRBV28 and TRBJ1-6, the complete variable domain reads DVKVTQSSRYLVKRTGEKVFLECVQDMDHENMFWYRQDPGLGLRLIYFSYDVKMKEKGDIPEGYSVSREKKERFSLILESASTNQTSMYLCASSLFRGGSPLHFGNGTRLTVT.